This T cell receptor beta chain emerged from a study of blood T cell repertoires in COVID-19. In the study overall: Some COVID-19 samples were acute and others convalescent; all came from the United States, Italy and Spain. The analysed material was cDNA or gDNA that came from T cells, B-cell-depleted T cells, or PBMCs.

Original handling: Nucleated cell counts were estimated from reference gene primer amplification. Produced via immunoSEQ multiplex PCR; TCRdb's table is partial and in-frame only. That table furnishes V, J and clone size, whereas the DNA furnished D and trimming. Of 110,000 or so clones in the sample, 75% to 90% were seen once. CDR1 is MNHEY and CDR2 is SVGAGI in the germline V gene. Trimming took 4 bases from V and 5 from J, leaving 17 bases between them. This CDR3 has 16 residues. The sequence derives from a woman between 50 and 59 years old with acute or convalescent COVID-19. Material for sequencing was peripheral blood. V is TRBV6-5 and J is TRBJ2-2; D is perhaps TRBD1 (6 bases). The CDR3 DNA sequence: TGTGCCAGCAGTTTTTCGACTGGGGGCATTACCGGGGAGCTGTTTTTT. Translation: CASSFSTGGITGELFF.